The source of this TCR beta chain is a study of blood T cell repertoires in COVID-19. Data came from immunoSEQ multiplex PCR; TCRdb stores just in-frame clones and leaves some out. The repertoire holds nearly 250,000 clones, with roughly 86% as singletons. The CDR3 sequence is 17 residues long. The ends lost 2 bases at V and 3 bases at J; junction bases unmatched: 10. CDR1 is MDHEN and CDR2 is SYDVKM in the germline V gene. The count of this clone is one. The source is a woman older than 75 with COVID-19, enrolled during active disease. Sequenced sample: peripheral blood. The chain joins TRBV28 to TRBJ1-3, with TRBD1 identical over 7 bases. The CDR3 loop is CASSLGGQAYLGNTIYF. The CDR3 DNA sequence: TGTGCCAGCAGTTTAGGCGGACAGGCCTATCTTGGAAACACCATATATTTT.